The 18 T cell receptor beta chains below come from one sample, sequenced in a study of radiation and T cells in renal cell carcinoma. TCRdb's table, derived via immunoSEQ multiplex PCR, lists solely in-frame clones and lacks some. The table has around 170,000 clones, less than 90% seen once. The sample's time point: blood 4 weeks post-SBRT, at nephrectomy. Treatment indicated: 15 Gy SBRT to primary tumor, nephrectomy 4 weeks later. Sequenced material: blood, taken from a patient whose treatment included radiotherapy and nephrectomy. Source of these receptors: a woman in her 50s with renal cell carcinoma.

V usage is TRBV6-6 and J usage is TRBJ1-6; TRBD1 matches at 7 bases. V lost 6 bases to trimming and J lost 5 bases; unmatched junction nucleotides: 7. CDR3 length: 15 residues. From germline, CDR1 is MNHNY and CDR2 SVGAGI (reference sequence). The CDR3 sequence is CASRPRDSNNSPLHF. CDR3 DNA sequence: TGTGCCAGCAGGCCCCGGGACAGTAATAATTCACCCCTCCACTTT.

The V gene is TRBV19, the J gene TRBJ2-6; the D gene is possibly TRBD1 (5 bases). V was clipped by 5 bases and J by 7 bases, with 18 bases between them. Germline V gives CDR1 LNHDA, CDR2 SQIVND (reference sequence). The CDR3 is 16 residues long. The CDR3 DNA sequence: TGTGCCAGTAGTGACAGACAGCCCAAGGCAGCCAACGTCCTGACTTTC. Encoded protein: CASSDRQPKAANVLTF.

About this clone itself: This sample includes further DNA sequences coding for the same CDR3. This CDR3 is CSARMNTEAFF. The CDR3 DNA is TGCAGTGCTAGGATGAACACTGAAGCTTTCTTT. This chain uses TRBV20-1 with TRBJ1-1, with unresolved D. V was shortened by 3 bases and J by 0 bases, with 2 bases between the two germline ends. The CDR3 is made up of 11 amino acids. CDR1 DFQATT and CDR2 SNEGSKA come from the germline V gene (reference sequence).

The chain uses TRBV4-3 and TRBJ2-4, with 10 bases that match TRBD2. Germline V gene data show CDR1 as LGHNA and CDR2 as YSLEER. After removal of 0 bases from V and 0 bases from J, the junction contained 11 bases not matched to a gene. The CDR3 spans 20 residues. The CDR3 DNA sequence: TGCGCCAGCAGCCAAGATTTCGGGCTAGCGGGGGACATAGCCAAAAACATTCAGTACTTC. Its protein is CASSQDFGLAGDIAKNIQYF.

The V call is TRBV29-1, the J call TRBJ2-5; 9 bases align to TRBD1. With V trimmed by 6 bases and J by 2 bases, 7 bases remained unmatched. CDR1 is SQVTM and CDR2 is ANQGSEA in the germline V gene. The CDR3 runs to 14 residues. CDR3 in amino acids: CSVRDRVNQETQYF. The DNA of the CDR3 is TGCAGCGTCCGGGACAGGGTCAATCAAGAGACCCAGTACTTC. Variable domain in full (rest from reference TRBV29-1 and TRBJ2-5): SAVISQKPSRDICQRGTSLTIQCQVDSQVTMMFWYRQQPGQSLTLIATANQGSEATYESGFVIDKFPISRPNLTFSTLTVSNMSPEDSSIYLCSVRDRVNQETQYFGPGTRLLVL.

V usage is TRBV4-2 and J usage is TRBJ2-3; D call uncertain. The CDR3 length is 15 residues. Trimming left V 1 base short and J 2 bases short, with 10 bases between. Looked up from germline, CDR1 is LGHNA and CDR2 is YNFKEQ. CDR3 DNA: TGTGCCAGCAGCCAAGGTTTGGGTACCACAGATACGCAGTATTTT. Protein sequence: CASSQGLGTTDTQYF.

The chain recombines TRBV7-2 with TRBJ1-2, with D perhaps TRBD1 (6 bases). There are 15 residues in the CDR3. V was cut by 1 base and J by 3 bases, with 12 bases left in between. Germline CDR1 reads SGHTA; CDR2 reads FQGNSA. The CDR3 sequence: CASSLEDRGHYGYTF. DNA for the CDR3: TGTGCCAGCAGCTTAGAGGACAGAGGCCACTATGGCTACACCTTC. Based on the CDR3 plus reference TRBV7-2 and TRBJ1-2, the full variable domain is GAGVSQSPSNKVTEKGKDVELRCDPISGHTALYWYRQSLGQGLEFLIYFQGNSAPDKSGLPSDRFSAERTGGSVSTLTIQRTQQEDSAVYLCASSLEDRGHYGYTFGSGTRLTVV.

The rearrangement uses TRBV6-1 and TRBJ2-7, with D possibly being TRBD1 (6 bases). Germline loops: CDR1 MNHNS, CDR2 SASEGT. The CDR3 contains 14 residues. V lost 1 base, J lost 3 bases, and 10 bases lay in between. The CDR3 here is CASSEGTVYYEQYF. The CDR3 nucleotides are TGTGCCAGCAGTGAAGGGACAGTCTACTACGAGCAGTACTTC.

The gene calls are TRBV12-5 and TRBJ2-2; D uncertain. The CDR3 runs to 23 residues. Germline CDR1 reads LGHNT; CDR2 reads FRNRAP. V lost 5 bases to trimming and J lost 2 bases, with 36 bases between them. DNA for the CDR3: TGTGCTAGTGGTGGAAGGCAAGGTCCGATCGAACGCTTCTTTCTTAACAACACCGGGGAGCTGTTTTTT. Protein sequence: CASGGRQGPIERFFLNNTGELFF.

The chain recombines TRBV6-1 with TRBJ1-2; D is ambiguous. From germline, CDR1 is MNHNS and CDR2 SASEGT. This CDR3 has 12 residues. V was trimmed by 6 bases and J by 8 bases, leaving 13 bases between them. CDR3 DNA sequence: TGTGCCAGCAGGCCCTTTGGGAGAGGCTACACCTTC. Translation: CASRPFGRGYTF.

The chain couples TRBV4-1 to TRBJ2-1; 7 positions match TRBD1. Germline V gene data show CDR1 as MGHRA and CDR2 as YSYEKL. This CDR3 comprises 20 residues. V was pared by 5 bases and J by 1 base, with 20 bases of the junction left unmatched. The CDR3 reads CASSFRTGLGSSRSYNEQFF. CDR3 DNA: TGCGCCAGCAGCTTTCGGACAGGATTGGGTTCGAGTAGATCCTACAATGAGCAGTTCTTC.

The chain couples TRBV6-6 to TRBJ1-1, with D uncertain. CDR1 is MNHNY and CDR2 is SVGAGI in the germline V gene (reference sequence). Trimming removed 2 bases at V and 2 bases at J, with 9 bases between. The CDR3 totals 14 residues. CDR3 sequence reads: CASSYVQVNTEAFF. The CDR3 region has the DNA TGTGCCAGCAGTTACGTCCAGGTAAACACTGAAGCTTTCTTT.

CDR3 region: CASSISGVNTEAFF. As DNA, the CDR3 is TGTGCCAGTAGTATCTCGGGAGTGAACACTGAAGCTTTCTTT. This sequence joins TRBV19 and TRBJ1-1; unclear D gene. CDR3 length: 14 amino acids. Trimming shortened V by 3 bases and J by 0 bases, and 8 bases separated the two germline ends. CDR1 is LNHDA, CDR2 SQIVND, per germline (reference sequence).

This chain connects TRBV19 to TRBJ1-2; TRBD1 matches at 10 bases. The CDR3 totals 14 residues. CDR1 and CDR2 from the germline V gene are LNHDA and SQIVND (reference sequence). The ends lost 5 bases at V and 4 bases at J; junction bases unmatched: 4. CDR3 DNA: TGTGCCAGTAGTCGACAGGGGGCGGGCTATGGCTACACCTTC. This translates into CASSRQGAGYGYTF.

With regard to this clone: Different DNA sequences within this sample yield the same CDR3. The V call is TRBV5-1, the J call TRBJ1-1, with D possibly being TRBD1 (6 bases). The germline V and J ends were trimmed by 4 bases and 8 bases, with 15 bases remaining between them. The germline V gene has CDR1 SGHRS and CDR2 YFSETQ. The CDR3 consists of 13 residues. Here the CDR3 reads CASSLIAQGEAFF. CDR3 in DNA: TGCGCCAGCAGCCTGATTGCGCAGGGGGAAGCTTTCTTT. Full variable domain (rest looked up from reference TRBV5-1 and TRBJ1-1): KAGVTQTPRYLIKTRGQQVTLSCSPISGHRSVSWYQQTPGQGLQFLFEYFSETQRNKGNFPGRFSGRQFSNSRSEMNVSTLELGDSALYLCASSLIAQGEAFFGQGTRLTVV.

The chain joins TRBV5-1 to TRBJ2-1, with 15 nucleotides matching TRBD2. Trimming cost V 4 bases and J 7 bases; bases outside gene matches: 6. The CDR3 totals 16 residues. Germline CDR1 SGHRS, CDR2 YFSETQ. The CDR3 spells CASSRGLAGGRNEQFF. The CDR3 coding sequence is TGCGCCAGCAGCCGGGGACTAGCGGGGGGTAGGAATGAGCAGTTCTTC.

This chain links TRBV2 with TRBJ2-5; 7 bases are a match to TRBD1. The CDR3 is 13 amino acids. The germline CDR1 and CDR2 sequences are SNHLY and FYNNEI. With 11 bases clipped from V and 2 bases from J, the junction kept 8 bases outside the gene matches. CDR3 loop: CAVRDSLQETQYF. DNA of the CDR3: TGTGCCGTACGGGACAGTTTACAAGAGACCCAGTACTTC.

The table lists this clone with a count of one. This chain's CDR3 is CASSTQGYEQFF. CDR3 nucleotides: TGTGCCAGCAGTACACAGGGTTATGAGCAGTTCTTC. The gene calls are TRBV2 and TRBJ2-1; D may be TRBD1 (6 bases). The CDR3 consists of 12 residues. The V and J ends lost 5 bases and 8 bases respectively, with 10 bases between them. Germline lookup yields CDR1 SNHLY and CDR2 FYNNEI.